Presented here are 20 T cell receptor beta chains from one specimen sequenced in a study of CD8+ T cells in alopecia areata. Extraction of RNA preceded its reverse transcription into cDNA, which served as the sequencing template. Produced via immunoSEQ multiplex PCR; TCRdb's table is partial and in-frame only. The profile covers 150,000 to 200,000 clones, with roughly 64% appearing a single time and approximately 12% taken by the ten largest. Treatment indicated: oral pan-JAK inhibitor, 5-10 mg twice daily. This material consisted of CD8+ T cells sorted from blood, taken at week 24, from a patient treated with tofacitinib. These receptor sequences come from a human donor with alopecia areata.

The CDR3 nucleotides are TGTGCCAGCAGTTTAATGACAGGGGCGGCCACTGAAGCTTTCTTT. This gives the protein CASSLMTGAATEAFF. The gene calls are TRBV27 and TRBJ1-1; 8 positions agree with TRBD1. The CDR3 consists of 15 residues. CDR1 MNHEY and CDR2 SMNVEV come from the germline V gene (reference sequence). J lost 4 bases, V lost 2 bases, and 6 bases had no gene match.

The chain has TRBV30 and TRBJ1-2, with 8 bases fitting TRBD1. CDR3 length equals 13 residues. With V trimmed by 8 bases and J by 6 bases, 11 bases remained unmatched. Germline V CDR1 and CDR2: GTSNPN, SVGIG (reference sequence). The CDR3 loop reads CASSDRDMHGYTF. The CDR3 DNA reads as TGTGCCAGCTCGGACAGGGACATGCATGGCTACACCTTC.

There are a few counts of this clone. The chain combines TRBV29-1 with TRBJ2-7; TRBD2 aligns across 10 bases. The trim removed 4 bases at V and 4 bases at J, leaving 4 bases unmatched. From germline, CDR1 is SQVTM and CDR2 ANQGSEA. The CDR3 loop spans 13 amino acids. CDR3 residues: CSVGSGGGYEQYF. The DNA of the CDR3 is TGCAGCGTTGGAAGCGGGGGGGGATACGAGCAGTACTTC.

This clone was found a few times. V usage is TRBV27 and J usage is TRBJ2-3; tentatively, D is TRBD2 (6 bases). The CDR3 has 14 amino acids. The V and J ends lost 4 bases and 3 bases respectively, with 11 bases between them. From germline, CDR1 is MNHEY and CDR2 SMNVEV (reference sequence). The CDR3 spells CASSSDGGTDTQYF. The DNA for the CDR3 is TGTGCCAGCAGTTCGGACGGGGGAACAGATACGCAGTATTTT.

This chain's CDR3 is CASSQDPGSMNTEAFF. CDR3 sequence (DNA): TGCGCCAGCAGCCAAGACCCAGGGAGTATGAACACTGAAGCTTTCTTT. V is TRBV4-1 and J is TRBJ1-1; a possible D gene is TRBD1 (5 bases). The length of the CDR3 is 16 residues. Germline CDR1 reads MGHRA; CDR2 reads YSYEKL. V shed 0 bases and J shed 0 bases, with 11 bases lying between them.

This CDR3 reads CASRRRGDTQYF. DNA for the CDR3: TGTGCCAGTAGGCGGCGAGGAGATACGCAGTATTTT. The chain recombines TRBV19 with TRBJ2-3; D ambiguous. Per the germline V gene, CDR1 is LNHDA and CDR2 is SQIVND (reference sequence). Trimming shortened V by 6 bases and J by 5 bases, and 9 bases separated the two germline ends. The CDR3 spans 12 residues.

The chain employs TRBV6-5 and TRBJ1-1, with D hard to call. V lost 6 bases, J lost 5 bases, and 10 bases lay in between. The CDR3 spans 12 residues. Germline V CDR1 and CDR2: MNHEY, SVGAGI. The CDR3 nucleotides read TGTGCCAGCAGCCCCAGTGGGACTGAAGCTTTCTTT. It yields the protein CASSPSGTEAFF.

The V call is TRBV4-1, the J call TRBJ1-6; no firm D call. Trimming removed 0 bases from V and 9 bases from J, with 15 bases in between. The CDR3 sequence is 16 residues long. CDR1 MGHRA and CDR2 YSYEKL come from the germline V gene. CDR3: CASSQDSADRGSPLHF. The CDR3 DNA follows: TGCGCCAGCAGCCAAGATAGTGCAGACCGGGGTTCACCCCTCCACTTT.

The genes are TRBV13 and TRBJ2-7; 7 nucleotides align to TRBD2. Germline assignment: CDR1 PRHDT and CDR2 FYEKMQ (reference sequence). V shed 0 bases, J shed 3 bases, and the junction held 2 bases outside the gene matches. The CDR3 loop spans 14 amino acids. CDR3 sequence reads: CASSLGGGNYEQYF. In DNA form, the CDR3 reads TGTGCCAGCAGCTTAGGCGGGGGGAACTACGAGCAGTACTTC.

This chain links TRBV13 with TRBJ1-6; TRBD1 might be the D (5 bases). CDR3 length: 14 residues. Trimming took off 5 bases at V and 7 bases at J, with 12 bases between the two ends. Germline-derived CDR1 and CDR2 are PRHDT and FYEKMQ (reference sequence). CDR3 region: CASSPGTDNSPLHF. The CDR3 DNA reads as TGTGCCAGCAGCCCCGGGACGGACAATTCACCCCTCCACTTT.

The rearrangement uses TRBV4-1 and TRBJ2-6, with 8 bases matching TRBD1. The CDR3 covers 19 residues. V trimming: 3 bases; J trimming: 3 bases; junction bases outside the gene matches: 13. Germline V gene lookup returns CDR1 MGHRA and CDR2 YSYEKL. The CDR3, as DNA: TGCGCCAGCAGCCATTGGACAGGGTTCGTTCATCTTGGGGCCAACGTCCTGACTTTC. It translates to CASSHWTGFVHLGANVLTF.

The chain combines TRBV6-5 with TRBJ1-1; D possibly corresponds to TRBD1 (5 bases). Germline CDR1 and CDR2: MNHEY and SVGAGI. This CDR3 contains 13 residues. Trimming left V 1 base short and J 10 bases short, with 13 bases between. For the CDR3, the DNA is TGTGCCAGCAGTTACTTGGGGGGGAGAGGAGCTTTCTTT. Its translation is CASSYLGGRGAFF.

This clone showed up just a few times. The V gene is TRBV13, the J gene TRBJ2-3; D is undetermined. CDR3 length: 11 amino acids. Deletions cut 4 bases from V and 6 bases from J, with 5 bases between. Germline V CDR1 and CDR2: PRHDT, FYEKMQ (reference sequence). DNA of the CDR3: TGTGCCAGCAGCTCTCGGGATACGCAGTATTTT. This translates into CASSSRDTQYF.

In this sample, this clone turned up a few times. J is TRBJ2-1 and V is TRBV2; D perhaps matches TRBD2 (5 bases). This CDR3 has 14 amino acids. Germline-derived CDR1 and CDR2 are SNHLY and FYNNEI. The V gene lost 6 bases and the J gene lost 6 bases, with 15 bases spanning the gap. The CDR3 here is CASRYGVALNEQFF. The CDR3 DNA follows: TGTGCCAGCAGATACGGGGTAGCACTCAATGAGCAGTTCTTC.

The chain recombines TRBV27 with TRBJ1-3, with no clear D. The CDR3 totals 15 residues. CDR1 and CDR2 (germline): MNHEY, SMNVEV (reference sequence). Trimming took 2 bases from V and 5 from J, leaving 13 bases between them. CDR3 sequence (DNA): TGTGCCAGCAGTTTACGAGGAAAGTCTAGAAACACCATATATTTT. Protein: CASSLRGKSRNTIYF.

The V gene is TRBV27, the J gene TRBJ2-7, with D perhaps assigned TRBD1 or TRBD2 (5 bases each). V lost 8 bases and J lost 0, with 20 bases in between. The CDR3 totals 16 residues. Germline CDR1 is MNHEY and CDR2 is SMNVEV (reference sequence). This chain's CDR3 is CASQGTATKSSYEQYF. Here the CDR3 DNA reads TGTGCCAGCCAAGGGACGGCCACTAAAAGCTCCTACGAGCAGTACTTC.

This chain connects TRBV27 to TRBJ2-2; D is perhaps TRBD1 (6 bases). V shed 6 bases and J shed 0 bases, with 17 bases lying between them. CDR1 and CDR2 from the germline V gene are MNHEY and SMNVEV (reference sequence). This CDR3 has 17 residues. Here the CDR3 DNA reads TGTGCCAGCAGAAAGCCCCGGACAGTCACGAACACCGGGGAGCTGTTTTTT. Translated, it gives CASRKPRTVTNTGELFF.

The chain couples TRBV9 to TRBJ2-3; the D gene could be TRBD1 or TRBD2 (5 bases each). The germline CDR1 and CDR2 sequences are SGDLS and YYNGEE. V lost 0 bases, J lost 2 bases, and 10 bases lay in between. CDR3 length: 15 amino acids. DNA for the CDR3: TGTGCCAGCAGCGTAGGTGGGGGTGACACAGATACGCAGTATTTT. Translation: CASSVGGGDTDTQYF. Using reference TRBV9 and TRBJ2-3 for the parts outside the CDR3, the full variable domain is DSGVTQTPKHLITATGQRVTLRCSPRSGDLSVYWYQQSLDQGLQFLIQYYNGEERAKGNILERFSAQQFPDLHSELNLSSLELGDSALYFCASSVGGGDTDTQYFGPGTRLTVL.

The rearrangement uses TRBV19 and TRBJ1-6; TRBD1 matches at 7 bases. The length of the CDR3 is 15 residues. Germline V gene data show CDR1 as LNHDA and CDR2 as SQIVND (reference sequence). V was clipped by 6 bases and J by 1 base; unmatched bases: 3. The CDR3 sequence: CASSDRDSYNSPLHF. DNA for the CDR3: TGTGCCAGTAGCGACAGGGATTCCTATAATTCACCCCTCCACTTT.

The chain employs TRBV11-2 and TRBJ1-2, with a possible D match to TRBD1 (6 bases). Trimming cost V 5 bases and J 2 bases, with 15 bases left between them. Per the germline V gene, CDR1 is SGHAT and CDR2 is FQNNGV. The CDR3 is made up of 15 amino acids. In DNA form, the CDR3 reads TGTGCCAGCAGCCTAGGGGGGTTCCCCAACTATGGCTACACCTTC. As protein: CASSLGGFPNYGYTF.